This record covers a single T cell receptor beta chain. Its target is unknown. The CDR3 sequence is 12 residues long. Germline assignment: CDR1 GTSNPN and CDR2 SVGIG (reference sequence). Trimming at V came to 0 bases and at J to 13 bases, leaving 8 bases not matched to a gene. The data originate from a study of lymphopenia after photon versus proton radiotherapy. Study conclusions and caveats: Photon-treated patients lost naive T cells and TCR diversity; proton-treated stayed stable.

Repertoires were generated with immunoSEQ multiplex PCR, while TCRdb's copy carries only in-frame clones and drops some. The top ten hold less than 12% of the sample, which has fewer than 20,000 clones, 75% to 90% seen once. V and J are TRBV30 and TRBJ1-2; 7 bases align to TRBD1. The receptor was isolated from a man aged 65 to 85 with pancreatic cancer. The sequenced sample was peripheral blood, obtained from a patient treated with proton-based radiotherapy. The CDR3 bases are TGTGCCTGGAGTGTACGGAGGGGGCTCTGCACCTTC. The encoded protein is CAWSVRRGLCTF.